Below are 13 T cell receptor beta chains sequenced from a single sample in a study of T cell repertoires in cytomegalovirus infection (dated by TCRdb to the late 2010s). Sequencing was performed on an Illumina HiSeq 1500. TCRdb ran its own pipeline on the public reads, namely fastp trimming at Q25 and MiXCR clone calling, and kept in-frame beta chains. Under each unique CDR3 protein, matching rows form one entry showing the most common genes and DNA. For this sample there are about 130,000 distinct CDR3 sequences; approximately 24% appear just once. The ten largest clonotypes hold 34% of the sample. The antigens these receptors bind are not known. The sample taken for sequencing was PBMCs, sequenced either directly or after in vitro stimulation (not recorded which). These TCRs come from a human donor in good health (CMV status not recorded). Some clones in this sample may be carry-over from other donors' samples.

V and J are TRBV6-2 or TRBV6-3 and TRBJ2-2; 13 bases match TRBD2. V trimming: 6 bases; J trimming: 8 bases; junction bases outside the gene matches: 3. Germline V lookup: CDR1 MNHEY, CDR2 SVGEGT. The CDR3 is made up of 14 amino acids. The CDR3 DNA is TGTGCCAGCAGACTACTAGCGGGAGGGGGGGAGCTGTTTTTT. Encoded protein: CASRLLAGGGELFF.

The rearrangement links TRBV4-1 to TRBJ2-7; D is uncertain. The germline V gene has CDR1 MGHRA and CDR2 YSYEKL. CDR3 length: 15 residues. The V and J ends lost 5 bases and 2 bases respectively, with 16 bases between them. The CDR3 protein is CASSFLALPPYEQYV. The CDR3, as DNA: TGCGCCAGCAGCTTCCTGGCCTTACCCCCCTACGAGCAGTACGTC.

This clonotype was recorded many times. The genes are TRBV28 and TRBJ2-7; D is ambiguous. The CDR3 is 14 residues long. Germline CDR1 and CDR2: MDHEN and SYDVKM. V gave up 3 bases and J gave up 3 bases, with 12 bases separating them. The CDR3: CASSLGSPGYEQYF. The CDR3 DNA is TGTGCCAGCAGTTTGGGCAGCCCCGGCTACGAGCAGTACTTC.

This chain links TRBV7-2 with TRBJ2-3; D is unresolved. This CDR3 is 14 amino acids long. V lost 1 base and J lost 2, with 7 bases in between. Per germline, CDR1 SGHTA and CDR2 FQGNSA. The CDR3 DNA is TGTGCCAGCAGCTTAGACTCACACACAGATACGCAGTATTTT. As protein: CASSLDSHTDTQYF.

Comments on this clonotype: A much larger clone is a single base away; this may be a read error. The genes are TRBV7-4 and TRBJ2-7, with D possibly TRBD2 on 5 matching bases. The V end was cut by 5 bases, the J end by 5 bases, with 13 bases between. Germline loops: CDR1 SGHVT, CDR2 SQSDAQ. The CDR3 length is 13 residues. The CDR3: CASSPRTQHEQYF. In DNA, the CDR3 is TGTGCCAGCAGCCCGAGGACTCAGCACGAGCAGTACTTC.

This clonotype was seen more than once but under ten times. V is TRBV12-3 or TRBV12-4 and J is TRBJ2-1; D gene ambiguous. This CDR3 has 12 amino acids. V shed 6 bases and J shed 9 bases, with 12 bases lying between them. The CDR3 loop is CASRGGFSEQFF. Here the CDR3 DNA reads TGTGCCAGCAGGGGCGGCTTCAGTGAGCAGTTCTTC.

The CDR3 loop is CASSVRYWTEREGYTF. The CDR3 nucleotides are TGTGCCAGCAGCGTCAGATATTGGACAGAGAGAGAGGGCTACACCTTC. The rearrangement links TRBV9 to TRBJ1-2; D may be TRBD1 (6 bases). Germline CDR1 reads SGDLS; CDR2 reads YYNGEE. Trimming cost V 2 bases and J 8 bases, with 22 bases left between them. CDR3 length: 16 residues.

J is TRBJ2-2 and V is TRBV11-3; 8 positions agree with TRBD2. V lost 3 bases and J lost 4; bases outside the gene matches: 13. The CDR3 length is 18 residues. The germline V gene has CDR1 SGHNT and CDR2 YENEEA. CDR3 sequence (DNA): TGTGCCAGCAGCTTGAGACTAGCGCCCTCGACGGGCACCGGGGAGCTGTTTTTT. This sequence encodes CASSLRLAPSTGTGELFF.

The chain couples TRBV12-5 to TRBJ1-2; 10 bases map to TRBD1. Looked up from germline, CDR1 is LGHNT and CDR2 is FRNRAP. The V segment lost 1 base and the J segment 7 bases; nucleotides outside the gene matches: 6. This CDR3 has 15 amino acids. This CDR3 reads CASGLDWDRGGGYTF. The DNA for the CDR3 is TGTGCTAGTGGTTTGGATTGGGACAGGGGCGGTGGCTACACCTTC.

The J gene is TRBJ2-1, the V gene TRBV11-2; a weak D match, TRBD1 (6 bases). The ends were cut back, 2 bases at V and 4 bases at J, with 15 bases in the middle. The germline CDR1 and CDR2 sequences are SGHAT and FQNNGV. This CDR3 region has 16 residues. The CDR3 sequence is CASSLIIVDSYNEQFF. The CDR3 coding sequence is TGTGCCAGCAGCTTAATTATAGTGGACAGTTACAATGAGCAGTTCTTC.

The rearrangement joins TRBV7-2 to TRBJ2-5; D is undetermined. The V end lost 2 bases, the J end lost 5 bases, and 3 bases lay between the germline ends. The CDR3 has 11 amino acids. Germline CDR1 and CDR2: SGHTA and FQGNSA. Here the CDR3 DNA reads TGTGCCAGCAGCTTATCGGAGACCCAGTACTTC. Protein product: CASSLSETQYF.

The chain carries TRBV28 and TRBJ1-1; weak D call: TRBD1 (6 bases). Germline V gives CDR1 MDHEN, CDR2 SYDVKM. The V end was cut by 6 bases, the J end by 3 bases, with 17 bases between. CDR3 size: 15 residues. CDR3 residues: CASSLRGGLDTEAFF. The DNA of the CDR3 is TGTGCCAGCAGCCTTAGGGGGGGGCTAGACACTGAAGCTTTCTTT.

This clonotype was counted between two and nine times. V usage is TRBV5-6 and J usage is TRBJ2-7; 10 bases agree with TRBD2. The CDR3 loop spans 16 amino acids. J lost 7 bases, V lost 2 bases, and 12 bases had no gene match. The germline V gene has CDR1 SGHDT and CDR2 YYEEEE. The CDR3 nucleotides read TGTGCCAGCAGCTTAGTAGACCTAGCGGGAGAAAGTGAGCAGTACTTC. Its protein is CASSLVDLAGESEQYF. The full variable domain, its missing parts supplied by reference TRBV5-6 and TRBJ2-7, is DAGVTQSPTHLIKTRGQQVTLRCSPKSGHDTVSWYQQALGQGPQFIFQYYEEEERQRGNFPDRFSGHQFPNYSSELNVNALLLGDSALYLCASSLVDLAGESEQYFGPGTRLTVT.